The 5 T cell receptor beta chains presented below share a single source sample, sequenced in a study of shared clonotypes between healthy human individuals (dated by TCRdb to 2019 to 2021). CD8 naive samples were obtained by positive selection for CCR7 among CD45RO-negative cells, yielding a CD45RA+CCR7+ population from which TemRA cells were excluded. The library was built by means of the immunoSEQ multiplex PCR assay. TCRdb re-hosts the immuneACCESS table, in-frame sequences only. Its copies lack some clones; in the studies checked, an unresolved V gene accounts for under half of them, and the cause for the rest is not known. This sample comprises about 2 million clones, approximately 95% of them detected only once. The ten most abundant clones make up approximately 1% of the sample. The specimen sequenced was naive CD8+ T cells sorted from blood. This specimen's cell subset or site label, interpreted: CD45RA+CCR7+. Source of these receptors: a man aged 18 to 30 in good health.

This clone was picked up a small number of times. Other DNA sequences in the sample encode the same CDR3. The CDR3 sequence is CASSLSGTEAFF. Here the CDR3 DNA reads TGTGCCAGCAGTCTGTCGGGCACTGAAGCTTTCTTT. V usage is TRBV7-8 and J usage is TRBJ1-1; D ambiguous. There are 12 residues in the CDR3. Germline CDR1 SGHVS, CDR2 FQNEAQ. V lost 6 bases and J lost 4, with 9 bases in between.

In the case of this clone: Distinct nucleotide sequences in the sample also encode this CDR3. V is TRBV6-5 and J is TRBJ1-2, with 8 bases aligning to TRBD1. Trimming at V came to 6 bases and at J to 4 bases, leaving 4 bases not matched to a gene. CDR3 length: 13 residues. CDR1 and CDR2 from the germline V gene are MNHEY and SVGAGI. The CDR3 bases are TGTGCCAGCAGCTACGACAGGGGCTATGGCTACACCTTC. Encoded protein: CASSYDRGYGYTF.

The chain couples TRBV6-5 to TRBJ1-2; 7 bases match TRBD1. V lost 2 bases to trimming and J lost 6 bases; unmatched junction nucleotides: 3. Per germline, CDR1 MNHEY and CDR2 SVGAGI. The length of the CDR3 is 13 residues. CDR3 in DNA: TGTGCCAGCAGTTACACCGACAGGGATGGCTACACCTTC. Its translation: CASSYTDRDGYTF.

Notes on this clone: Other DNA sequences within the sample encode an identical CDR3. The chain is built from TRBV6-5 and TRBJ2-2; possibly TRBD1 or TRBD2 for D (5 bases each). V was shortened by 2 bases and J by 0 bases, with 7 bases between the two germline ends. CDR3 length: 15 amino acids. Per the germline V gene, CDR1 is MNHEY and CDR2 is SVGAGI. The CDR3 nucleotides read TGTGCCAGCAGTTACGGGACCGCGAACACCGGGGAGCTGTTTTTT. Its protein product is CASSYGTANTGELFF.

The rearrangement links TRBV7-9 to TRBJ1-4; weak D call: TRBD1 (6 bases). CDR1 SEHNR and CDR2 FQNEAQ come from the germline V gene (reference sequence). Trimming left V 5 bases short and J 4 bases short, with 17 bases between. CDR3 length: 16 amino acids. CDR3 DNA sequence: TGTGCCAGCAGCACAACCGTGGGGGCGGATAATGAAAAACTGTTTTTT. This gives the protein CASSTTVGADNEKLFF.